Shown below are 13 T cell receptor beta chains from a single sample sequenced in a study of memory CD4+ T cells and cytomegalovirus serostatus. Sequencing used immunoSEQ multiplex PCR; TCRdb keeps in-frame clones, though not all of them. The repertoire holds 46,000 or so clones, with roughly three quarters as singletons. Single viable CD3+CD4+CD8-CD45RO+ cells were sorted as the memory CD4+ T cells. Material: memory CD4+ T cells from blood. These receptors were taken from an adult in good health and CMV-seronegative.

The chain employs TRBV5-4 and TRBJ1-1; no firm D call. This CDR3 has 14 amino acids. Germline V CDR1 and CDR2: SGHNT, YYREEE (reference sequence). V was cut by 4 bases and J by 4 bases, with 14 bases left in between. The CDR3 loop reads CASSPVGLSTEAFF. The CDR3 DNA reads as TGTGCCAGCAGCCCGGTGGGGTTGAGCACTGAAGCTTTCTTT.

The chain is built from TRBV11-2 and TRBJ2-1; D possibly corresponds to TRBD1 (6 bases). Trimming cost V 5 bases and J 8 bases, with 13 bases left between them. CDR1 is SGHAT and CDR2 is FQNNGV in the germline V gene. This CDR3 has 13 residues. CDR3 nucleotides: TGTGCCAGCAGCAAACAGGGTTGGGATGAGCAGTTCTTC. Translation: CASSKQGWDEQFF.

The chain couples TRBV7-2 to TRBJ1-1; D is ambiguous. Trimming left V 2 bases short and J 1 base short, with 5 bases between. This CDR3 region has 13 residues. Per germline, CDR1 SGHTA and CDR2 FQGNSA. DNA of the CDR3: TGTGCCAGCAGCTTACTAGGGAACACTGAAGCTTTCTTT. Amino acids: CASSLLGNTEAFF.

V is TRBV4-2 and J is TRBJ2-1, with D hard to call. This CDR3 region has 14 residues. Trimming removed 4 bases at V and 4 bases at J, with 11 bases between. Germline V CDR1 and CDR2: LGHNA, YNFKEQ. The CDR3 sequence: CASSLTQQYNEQFF. The CDR3 DNA reads TGTGCCAGCAGCCTGACTCAACAGTACAATGAGCAGTTCTTC.

The V gene is TRBV28, the J gene TRBJ1-4, with 9 bases fitting TRBD1. The CDR3 is 15 amino acids. CDR1 is MDHEN, CDR2 SYDVKM, per germline. The V and J ends lost 11 bases and 12 bases, in that order; junction bases with no gene match: 19. CDR3 region: CAAGNPQGAGRELFF. The CDR3 region has the DNA TGTGCCGCAGGCAACCCACAGGGGGCCGGTCGGGAACTGTTTTTT.

The chain recombines TRBV10-3 with TRBJ2-3, with TRBD1 identical over 8 bases. The CDR3 runs to 15 residues. J was trimmed by 3 bases and V by 3 bases; bases with no gene match: 5. Germline lookup yields CDR1 ENHRY and CDR2 SYGVKD. The CDR3 sequence: CAISESGTGTDTQYF. CDR3 nucleotides: TGTGCCATCAGTGAATCGGGGACAGGAACAGATACGCAGTATTTT.

The chain has TRBV10-3 and TRBJ1-1; D not resolved. The ends were cut back, 0 bases at V and 0 bases at J, with 11 bases in the middle. Looked up from germline, CDR1 is ENHRY and CDR2 is SYGVKD. The CDR3 contains 16 residues. CDR3 amino acids: CAISESLYKMNTEAFF. The CDR3 DNA reads TGTGCCATCAGTGAGTCACTATACAAGATGAACACTGAAGCTTTCTTT.

The V gene is TRBV19, the J gene TRBJ1-2, with D possibly TRBD1 on 5 matching bases. Deletions cut 4 bases from V and 0 bases from J, with 12 bases between. The CDR3 sequence is 15 residues long. Germline CDR1 is LNHDA and CDR2 is SQIVND (reference sequence). The CDR3 DNA sequence: TGTGCCAGTAGTAAAGACAGAGCAGCTAACTATGGCTACACCTTC. Translation gives CASSKDRAANYGYTF.

The chain couples TRBV28 to TRBJ1-1, with 7 bases lining up with TRBD1. J was trimmed by 3 bases and V by 8 bases; bases with no gene match: 6. This CDR3 region has 13 residues. CDR1 and CDR2 (germline): MDHEN, SYDVKM. Written as DNA, the CDR3 is TGTGCCAGCGATACAGGGGAGGACACTGAAGCTTTCTTT. The encoded protein is CASDTGEDTEAFF.

In DNA, the CDR3 is TGTGCCAGCAGTTACGAAAGGGGGCGTAACCTCCACTTT. It encodes CASSYERGRNLHF. The V gene is TRBV6-5, the J gene TRBJ1-6; 7 bases are shared with TRBD1. The CDR3 consists of 13 residues. The V gene's germline CDR1 is MNHEY and CDR2 SVGAGI. Losses at the gene ends were 2 bases for V and 15 bases for J; bases not matched to a gene: 7.

The chain uses TRBV9 and TRBJ1-2, with D possibly matching TRBD1 (6 bases). Germline CDR1 and CDR2: SGDLS and YYNGEE. This CDR3 is 14 amino acids long. Trimming removed 4 bases at V and 6 bases at J, with 16 bases between. The CDR3 sequence: CASSPYREFDGYTF. The CDR3, as DNA: TGTGCCAGCAGCCCGTACAGGGAATTCGATGGCTACACCTTC.

The rearrangement uses TRBV5-1 and TRBJ1-4; 8 bases are a match to TRBD1. The CDR3 runs to 16 residues. The germline V gene has CDR1 SGHRS and CDR2 YFSETQ. The ends lost 1 base at V and 8 bases at J; junction bases unmatched: 10. This CDR3 reads CASSLSGTGWTEKLFF. The CDR3 nucleotides are TGCGCCAGCAGCTTGTCCGGGACAGGTTGGACCGAAAAACTGTTTTTT.

This clone was seen a handful of times. The rearrangement joins TRBV6-6 to TRBJ1-6; TRBD1 might be the D (5 bases). The V and J ends lost 7 bases and 7 bases respectively, with 17 bases between them. The CDR3 contains 15 residues. Germline V lookup: CDR1 MNHNY, CDR2 SVGAGI (reference sequence). The CDR3 DNA reads TGTGCCAGCACGGGGGGGGACGTACTAAATTCACCCCTCCACTTT. It codes for CASTGGDVLNSPLHF.